Each of the 24 T cell receptor beta chains below was sequenced from the same sample in a study of patients and donors after allogeneic stem cell transplantation. Using its own MiXCR run on the RT-PCR reads, TCRdb lists one record per CDR3 protein. Among fewer than 180,000 distinct CDR3 sequences listed, about a third were seen once. Sequences were obtained from blood, either unsorted or a sorted T cell fraction (not recorded which). The receptors come from a human donor who was either an allogeneic HSCT recipient or a stem cell or donor lymphocyte infusion donor (not recorded which). It is not recorded whose cells these are; they may come from a transplant donor.

This chain connects TRBV20-1 to TRBJ2-7; TRBD2 matches 7 bases. The CDR3 has 12 residues. CDR1 is DFQATT, CDR2 SNEGSKA, per germline (reference sequence). The chain's CDR3 is CSAPTSWSSFGV. In DNA form, the CDR3 reads TGCAGTGCTCCGACTAGCTGGTCCAGCTTTGGCGTC.

This clonotype was seen more than once but under ten times. The rearrangement joins TRBV12-3 or TRBV12-4 to TRBJ2-7; D not certain. Deletions cut 0 bases from V and 4 bases from J, with 7 bases between. CDR3 size: 13 residues. CDR3: CASSLAGIYEQYV. In DNA, the CDR3 is TGTGCCAGCAGTTTAGCGGGGATTTACGAGCAGTACGTC.

V usage is TRBV20-1 and J usage is TRBJ2-1, with 7 bases identical to TRBD1. Trimming took 5 bases from V and 5 from J; bases not matched to a gene: 9. The CDR3 spans 14 residues. Per germline, CDR1 DFQATT and CDR2 SNEGSKA (reference sequence). The CDR3 DNA follows: TGCAGTGCTTCCGGGACAGAAAGGAACAATGAGCAGTTCTTC. It is translated as CSASGTERNNEQFF.

This clonotype was observed once. This chain connects TRBV12-3 or TRBV12-4 to TRBJ2-7; 10 bases are shared with TRBD2. The CDR3 consists of 15 residues. The V gene end was trimmed by 5 bases and the J gene end by 7 bases; junction bases not matched to a gene: 11. CDR3 amino acids: CASSLSGGPSGEQYV. DNA of the CDR3: TGTGCCAGCAGTCTTAGCGGGGGGCCCTCGGGGGAGCAGTACGTC.

This chain uses TRBV12-3 or TRBV12-4 with TRBJ1-5, with D hard to call. V dropped 3 bases and J dropped 8 bases, with 11 bases sitting between them. This CDR3 is built from 13 residues. The chain's CDR3 is CASSFEVWEPQHF. CDR3 nucleotide sequence: TGTGCCAGCAGTTTTGAAGTTTGGGAGCCCCAGCATTTT.

The chain recombines TRBV28 with TRBJ1-3; 7 nucleotides agree with TRBD1. The CDR3 sequence is 14 residues long. The V segment lost 5 bases and the J segment 8 bases; nucleotides outside the gene matches: 9. Germline V CDR1 and CDR2: MDHEN, SYDVKM. The CDR3 DNA is TGTGCCAGCAGTGCTCCCGACAGGGCCCACACCATATATTTT. It codes for CASSAPDRAHTIYF.

This clonotype was counted many times. The V and J genes are TRBV10-3 and TRBJ2-5; D gene uncertain. The ends were cut back, 2 bases at V and 4 bases at J, with 2 bases in the middle. The CDR3 length is 11 residues. Germline-derived CDR1 and CDR2 are ENHRY and SYGVKD. CDR3: CAISEGETQYF. CDR3 coding DNA: TGTGCCATCAGTGAGGGAGAGACCCAGTACTTC.

The V and J genes are TRBV12-3 or TRBV12-4 and TRBJ1-2; D is perhaps TRBD1 (5 bases). V dropped 5 bases and J dropped 4 bases, with 8 bases sitting between them. The CDR3 sequence is 12 residues long. The CDR3 DNA is TGTGCCAGCAGTCCGGGGGGCTATGGCTACACCTTC. This codes for CASSPGGYGYTF.

This clonotype was detected many times. The CDR3 loop is CASSREANTEAFF. In DNA, the CDR3 is TGTGCCAGCAGTAGGGAGGCGAACACTGAAGCTTTCTTT. The gene calls are TRBV6-4 and TRBJ1-1, with D unclear. Germline V CDR1 and CDR2: MRHNA, SNTAGT. The CDR3 runs 13 residues. V dropped 5 bases and J dropped 1 base, with 8 bases sitting between them.

The genes are TRBV6-2 or TRBV6-3 and TRBJ1-2; possibly TRBD1 for D (6 bases). The CDR3 spans 13 residues. Germline CDR1 reads MNHEY; CDR2 reads SVGEGT. V was pared by 2 bases and J by 2 bases, with 6 bases between. The CDR3: CASSYGQNYGYTF. DNA for the CDR3: TGTGCCAGCAGTTACGGACAGAACTATGGCTACACCTTC.

This clonotype has a handful of counts. The chain links TRBV13 to TRBJ1-1; D not resolved. V gave up 4 bases and J gave up 8 bases, with 5 bases separating them. Germline values: CDR1 PRHDT, CDR2 FYEKMQ (reference sequence). This CDR3 is built from 10 residues. This chain's CDR3 is CASSSIEAFF. The CDR3 DNA reads TGTGCCAGCAGCTCGATCGAAGCTTTCTTT. The entire variable domain, with the rest obtained from reference TRBV13 and TRBJ1-1, is as follows: AAGVIQSPRHLIKEKRETATLKCYPIPRHDTVYWYQQGPGQDPQFLISFYEKMQSDKGSIPDRFSAQQFSDYHSELNMSSLELGDSALYFCASSSIEAFFGQGTRLTVV.

The chain has TRBV24-1 and TRBJ1-2, with D maybe TRBD1 (5 bases). Germline V lookup: CDR1 KGHDR, CDR2 SFDVKD. CDR3 size: 14 residues. V was cut by 2 bases and J by 11 bases, with 17 bases left in between. The CDR3 sequence is CATSDSRPGFGYTF. The DNA for the CDR3 is TGTGCCACCAGTGATTCTCGCCCAGGGTTCGGGTACACCTTC.

This clonotype was detected a few times. The V call is TRBV12-3 or TRBV12-4, the J call TRBJ1-4; the D gene is possibly TRBD1 (6 bases). The CDR3 contains 14 residues. V lost 4 bases, J lost 3 bases, and 9 bases lay in between. The CDR3 DNA is TGTGCCAGCAGTTACAGGGAGGCTAATGAAAAACTGTTTTTT. It codes for CASSYREANEKLFF.

The chain joins TRBV7-9 to TRBJ1-2; D gene ambiguous. Trimming cost V 1 base and J 4 bases, with 10 bases left between them. Looked up from germline, CDR1 is SEHNR and CDR2 is FQNEAQ (reference sequence). The CDR3 has 14 residues. CDR3 nucleotide sequence: TGTGCCAGCAGCTTAGGCAAGGGTAGCTATGGCTACACCTTC. Protein sequence: CASSLGKGSYGYTF.

The chain has TRBV5-1 and TRBJ2-5; D may be TRBD2 (6 bases). The CDR3 spans 17 residues. V was shortened by 3 bases and J by 1 base, with 19 bases between the two germline ends. The germline CDR1 and CDR2 sequences are SGHRS and YFSETQ. This chain's CDR3 is CASSSLGTGVTQETQYF. The DNA of the CDR3 is TGCGCCAGCAGCTCTCTTGGGACGGGAGTAACCCAAGAGACCCAGTACTTC.

This chain joins TRBV7-9 and TRBJ1-4, with 7 bases lining up with TRBD1. The CDR3 is made up of 14 amino acids. Per the germline V gene, CDR1 is SEHNR and CDR2 is FQNEAQ (reference sequence). Losses at the gene ends were 1 base for V and 12 bases for J; bases not matched to a gene: 8. The CDR3, as DNA: TGTGCCAGCAGCTTAGTACGACAGGGAGAGGAACTGTTTTTT. Amino acid sequence: CASSLVRQGEELFF.

The chain joins TRBV28 to TRBJ1-6, with D maybe TRBD1 (5 bases). Germline CDR1 and CDR2: MDHEN and SYDVKM. Between the trimmed V and J ends, which lost 3 bases and 6 bases, there was a span of 15 bases. The CDR3 is made up of 16 amino acids. The CDR3 DNA reads as TGTGCCAGCAGTTTGGTTGTGAGGGGCGGTAATTCACCCCTCCACTTT. The encoded protein is CASSLVVRGGNSPLHF.

This rearrangement joins TRBV6-5 to TRBJ2-1, with D perhaps matching TRBD2 (6 bases). The germline gives CDR1 MNHEY, CDR2 SVGAGI. The CDR3 is 19 residues long. The ends were cut back, 0 bases at V and 0 bases at J, with 18 bases in the middle. CDR3 DNA sequence: TGTGCCAGCAGTTACTCGTGGGACGAGCGGGCCAGCTCCTACAATGAGCAGTTCTTC. It is translated as CASSYSWDERASSYNEQFF.

The chain uses TRBV6-5 and TRBJ2-1, with 7 bases identical to TRBD2. Trimming removed 1 base from V and 2 bases from J; junction bases left unmatched: 11. Germline loops: CDR1 MNHEY, CDR2 SVGAGI. This CDR3 is 18 amino acids long. As DNA, the CDR3 is TGTGCCAGCAGTTACTATTCCTGGCGGGGGATTCCCTACAATGAGCAGTTCTTC. Amino acid sequence: CASSYYSWRGIPYNEQFF.

The V and J genes are TRBV20-1 and TRBJ1-2, with TRBD1 matching over 7 bases. The germline CDR1 and CDR2 sequences are DFQATT and SNEGSKA (reference sequence). The CDR3 length is 11 residues. Unmatched junction bases numbered 2, after V lost 5 bases and J lost 5 bases. In nucleotides, the CDR3 is TGCAGTGCTTTGACAGGGTATGGCTACACCTTC. It yields the protein CSALTGYGYTF.

This clonotype was detected a few times. The rearrangement joins TRBV20-1 to TRBJ2-2, with D perhaps matching TRBD2 (6 bases). V was pared by 4 bases and J by 6 bases, with 18 bases between. Germline V CDR1 and CDR2: DFQATT, SNEGSKA (reference sequence). The CDR3 is 15 residues long. The CDR3 sequence is CSAIRPGLQPGELFF. The DNA for the CDR3 is TGCAGTGCTATTCGCCCCGGACTACAACCCGGGGAGCTGTTTTTT.

In this sample, this clonotype turned up a few times. V usage is TRBV20-1 and J usage is TRBJ1-1; D remains ambiguous. Germline CDR1 reads DFQATT; CDR2 reads SNEGSKA (reference sequence). This CDR3 has 11 amino acids. CDR3 loop: CSVLMNTEAFF. For the CDR3, the DNA is TGCAGCGTCTTAATGAACACTGAAGCTTTCTTT.

This clonotype was seen only a few times. The V call is TRBV20-1, the J call TRBJ1-2; possible D gene TRBD1, 5 bases. Trimming took 3 bases from V and 10 from J, leaving 15 bases between them. The CDR3 spans 12 residues. Germline V gives CDR1 DFQATT, CDR2 SNEGSKA (reference sequence). CDR3: CSARRDVGLYTF. CDR3 sequence (DNA): TGCAGTGCTAGGCGAGATGTGGGGCTCTACACCTTC.

This clonotype was picked up a small number of times. The V and J genes are TRBV5-5 and TRBJ1-5; 7 bases map to TRBD1. CDR1 and CDR2 (germline): SGHKS, YYEKEE (reference sequence). V lost 0 bases, J lost 9 bases, and 6 bases stayed unmatched. The CDR3 length is 14 residues. The CDR3 DNA reads TGTGCCAGCAGCTTGGACAGGGGTCATCGGCCCCAGCATTTT. Protein sequence: CASSLDRGHRPQHF.